This T cell receptor beta chain emerged from a study of T-cell memory formation after mild COVID-19. General observations from the study: Later expanders leaned CD4+, whereas day 15 to 85 contracting clones were balanced CD4/CD8. Contracting CD4+ clones sat mainly in CM and EM; CD8+ in EMRA.

One entry per CDR3 protein, called by TCRdb with MiXCR from the 5' RACE reads. The sample contains approximately 270,000 distinct CDR3 sequences, around 15% of which appear only once. In this sample, this clonotype turned up many times. Its cognate antigen is unknown. Germline CDR1 LNHDA, CDR2 SQIVND (reference sequence). The CDR3 contains 14 residues. Trimming cost V 9 bases and J 4 bases; bases outside gene matches: 6. The sequencing sample was made of PBMCs or a T cell subset sorted from them (not recorded which). This chain links TRBV19 with TRBJ1-1; 12 bases align to TRBD1. This clonotype was obtained from a man younger than 30 who had mild COVID-19 (a few samples of this study predate the infection). Cell type and time point are not known. The CDR3 DNA is TGTGCCAGCTCACCGGGACAGGGGGCCACTGAAGCTTTCTTT. This translates into CASSPGQGATEAFF.